This TCR beta chain was observed in a study of T cell responses to AZD1222 COVID-19 vaccine. Study-wide findings and caveats: The study reported that nearly half of spike-specific TCRs target unmutated variant regions. Donors in the cohort were predominantly white British and more often female, and clonal diversity was possibly underestimated. Spike-specific TCR breadth and depth went up after people got two AZD1222 doses.

Concerning this clone: Its target is not known.

The assay was immunoSEQ multiplex PCR, and TCRdb's table has in-frame clones only and misses some. Counted here are 95,000 to 110,000 clones, about 90% occurring once; the ten biggest clones make up 3.5% to 4.5%. Trimming left V 6 bases short and J 1 base short, with 13 bases between. CDR1 SNHLY and CDR2 FYNNEI come from the germline V gene. This CDR3 contains 14 residues. The input for sequencing was peripheral blood, taken on day 0 of AZD1222 vaccination. This chain connects TRBV2 to TRBJ2-7; D may correspond to TRBD1 or TRBD2 (5 bases each). The clonotype comes from an adult in good health. CDR3 sequence (DNA): TGTGCCAGCAGACCCGGGACGGGATCCTACGAGCAGTACTTC. This sequence encodes CASRPGTGSYEQYF.